These T cell receptor beta chains were read from a single sample in a study of blood T cells in healthy people across ages. TCRdb reprocessed the 5' RACE reads with MiXCR, giving one entry per CDR3 protein. Of 500,000 to 550,000 distinct CDR3 sequences detected, about 25% appear once; the ten largest clones hold around 10%. The same data also went into a second study, on T cells of mothers and their children.

The sequenced sample was blood. These receptor sequences come from a boy between 10 and 17 years old in good health. CDR3s include the opening cysteine and the closing phenylalanine or tryptophan. The D gene is left open where the match is weak. Clone size is given for some rows only: seen once, a few or many times, or a class if the clone is expanded.

CDR3 DNA: TGCAGTGCTCAACCCAGAGGACAAGGACTAGCGGGAGCAGATACGCAGTATTTT
CDR3 protein: CSAQPRGQGLAGADTQYF
V gene: TRBV20-1
J gene: TRBJ2-3
D gene: TRBD2
clone size: .

CDR3 DNA: TGTGCCAGCAGCCAAGCAGGAGCGGGAAGCACAGATACGCAGTATTTT
CDR3 protein: CASSQAGAGSTDTQYF
V gene: TRBV3-1
J gene: TRBJ2-3
D gene: TRBD2
clone size: few

CDR3 DNA: TGTGCCAGCAGCTTAGAGGCAGGCAATTCACCCCTCCACTTT
CDR3 protein: CASSLEAGNSPLHF
V gene: TRBV7-9
J gene: TRBJ1-6
D gene: .
clone size: .

CDR3 DNA: TGTGCCAGCAGTTTATCGCCGGCAGGGCATCCCAACCCTTCCTACGAGCAGTACTTC
CDR3 protein: CASSLSPAGHPNPSYEQYF
V gene: TRBV28
J gene: TRBJ2-7
D gene: .
clone size: few

CDR3 DNA: TGCAGTGCTTTCGGACTACCCAGCACAGATACGCAGTATTTT
CDR3 protein: CSAFGLPSTDTQYF
V gene: TRBV20-1
J gene: TRBJ2-3
D gene: .
clone size: few

CDR3 DNA: TGCAGCGTGGGGACAGTATGGGGAGGGGCCAACGTCCTGACTTTC
CDR3 protein: CSVGTVWGGANVLTF
V gene: TRBV29-1
J gene: TRBJ2-6
D gene: TRBD1
clone size: few

CDR3 DNA: TGCAGTGCTAGAGATGACGAACAGGGGTGGAAAGGCTACACCTTC
CDR3 protein: CSARDDEQGWKGYTF
V gene: TRBV20-1
J gene: TRBJ1-2
D gene: TRBD1
clone size: once

CDR3 DNA: TGTGCCAGCAGCTTGAATTCGGGCTCCAGGAACACTGAAGCTTTCTTT
CDR3 protein: CASSLNSGSRNTEAFF
V gene: TRBV7-2
J gene: TRBJ1-1
D gene: .
clone size: .

CDR3 DNA: TGTGCCAGCAGTTACTCTGGAGGCGGGAATGAAAAACTGTTTTTT
CDR3 protein: CASSYSGGGNEKLFF
V gene: TRBV6-5
J gene: TRBJ1-4
D gene: .
clone size: .

CDR3 DNA: TGTGCCAGCAGTTTTTCGGGGATCTACACTGAAGCTTTCTTT
CDR3 protein: CASSFSGIYTEAFF
V gene: TRBV12-3/TRBV12-4
J gene: TRBJ1-1
D gene: .
clone size: .

CDR3 DNA: TGTGCCAGCAGTAACAGGGGGTTTACAGATACGCAGTATTTT
CDR3 protein: CASSNRGFTDTQYF
V gene: TRBV6-5
J gene: TRBJ2-3
D gene: TRBD1
clone size: .

CDR3 DNA: TGTGCCAGCAGTGAGGGGTCAGGGCTTTTAAGCAATCAGCCCCAGCATTTT
CDR3 protein: CASSEGSGLLSNQPQHF
V gene: TRBV2
J gene: TRBJ1-5
D gene: .
clone size: few

CDR3 DNA: TGTGCCAGCAGCCCTCCCTGGCTCAGTGAAAAACTGTTTTTT
CDR3 protein: CASSPPWLSEKLFF
V gene: TRBV7-9
J gene: TRBJ1-4
D gene: .
clone size: .

CDR3 DNA: TGCGCCAGCAGCCAAGAAGGGGGCCGGTACAATGAGCAGTTCTTC
CDR3 protein: CASSQEGGRYNEQFF
V gene: TRBV4-1
J gene: TRBJ2-1
D gene: TRBD1
clone size: few

CDR3 DNA: TGTGCCAGCAATCCGGACAGGGGAGGGGACACCATATATTTT
CDR3 protein: CASNPDRGGDTIYF
V gene: TRBV7-2
J gene: TRBJ1-3
D gene: TRBD1
clone size: few

CDR3 DNA: TGTGCCAGCAGCTTGGACCAACTAGCGCCCCAAGAGACCCAGTACTTC
CDR3 protein: CASSLDQLAPQETQYF
V gene: TRBV7-2
J gene: TRBJ2-5
D gene: TRBD2
clone size: .

CDR3 DNA: TGCAGCGTTGAGGGGACTAGCGGGAGGGATTACGAGCAGTACTTC
CDR3 protein: CSVEGTSGRDYEQYF
V gene: TRBV29-1
J gene: TRBJ2-7
D gene: TRBD2
clone size: few

CDR3 DNA: TGTGCCAGCAGTTTAGAGGGCGGGAGCTACGAGCAGTACTTC
CDR3 protein: CASSLEGGSYEQYF
V gene: TRBV28
J gene: TRBJ2-7
D gene: TRBD2
clone size: many

CDR3 DNA: TGTGCCAGCAGCCCGCACTTGATAGGAAATGAGCAGTTCTTC
CDR3 protein: CASSPHLIGNEQFF
V gene: TRBV12-3/TRBV12-4
J gene: TRBJ2-1
D gene: .
clone size: few

CDR3 DNA: TGTGCCAGCAGTCCAGGGGGCGTCTCGGGCCAGCCCCAGCATTTT
CDR3 protein: CASSPGGVSGQPQHF
V gene: TRBV6-2/TRBV6-3
J gene: TRBJ1-5
D gene: TRBD1
clone size: .

CDR3 DNA: TGCGCCAGCAGCCAAGACAGCGATAGCACAGATACGCAGTATTTT
CDR3 protein: CASSQDSDSTDTQYF
V gene: TRBV4-3
J gene: TRBJ2-3
D gene: .
clone size: .

CDR3 DNA: TGCGCCAGCAGCTTTACGGCTAGCGGTACCTACGAGCAGTACTTC
CDR3 protein: CASSFTASGTYEQYF
V gene: TRBV5-1
J gene: TRBJ2-7
D gene: TRBD2
clone size: .

CDR3 DNA: TGTGCCAGCAGTACCTCAACGACAGGGAGCTATGGCTACACCTTC
CDR3 protein: CASSTSTTGSYGYTF
V gene: TRBV28
J gene: TRBJ1-2
D gene: TRBD1
clone size: .

CDR3 DNA: TGTGCCAGCAGCGTCCGGGAGTCGAAAGCTTTCTTT
CDR3 protein: CASSVRESKAFF
V gene: TRBV11-2
J gene: TRBJ1-1
D gene: .
clone size: few

CDR3 DNA: TGTGCCAGCTCACCGTTTAAGCCAGACGGGAACTATGGCTACACCTTC
CDR3 protein: CASSPFKPDGNYGYTF
V gene: TRBV18
J gene: TRBJ1-2
D gene: .
clone size: .

CDR3 DNA: TGTGCCAGCAGTCCCAGCGGGGTATCACAAGAGACCCAGTACTTC
CDR3 protein: CASSPSGVSQETQYF
V gene: TRBV7-2
J gene: TRBJ2-5
D gene: TRBD2
clone size: .

CDR3 DNA: TGTGCCAGCAGCGTAGATCAGGGTGAGACCCAGTACTTC
CDR3 protein: CASSVDQGETQYF
V gene: TRBV9
J gene: TRBJ2-5
D gene: .
clone size: many

CDR3 DNA: TGCAGTGTGAGATTGGTTGGAGCCGGGACAGGGAAAACAGATACGCAGTATTTT
CDR3 protein: CSVRLVGAGTGKTDTQYF
V gene: TRBV20-1
J gene: TRBJ2-3
D gene: TRBD1
clone size: .

CDR3 DNA: TGTGCCAGCAGCTTAGCGCTCTTGGGGACAGGGATAGATAGCAATCAGCCCCAGCATTTT
CDR3 protein: CASSLALLGTGIDSNQPQHF
V gene: TRBV11-1
J gene: TRBJ1-5
D gene: TRBD1
clone size: .

CDR3 DNA: TGCGCCAGCAGCCAAGATCGGGGCACTGGAAACACCATATATTTT
CDR3 protein: CASSQDRGTGNTIYF
V gene: TRBV4-1
J gene: TRBJ1-3
D gene: .
clone size: .

CDR3 DNA: TGTGCCAGTAGTATCTCTAGCGGGGGGCCCAGGGAGCAGTTCTTC
CDR3 protein: CASSISSGGPREQFF
V gene: TRBV19
J gene: TRBJ2-1
D gene: TRBD2
clone size: .

CDR3 DNA: TGTGCCAGCAGTTATACTAGCAACACTGAAGCTTTCTTT
CDR3 protein: CASSYTSNTEAFF
V gene: TRBV2
J gene: TRBJ1-1
D gene: .
clone size: .

CDR3 DNA: TGTGCCAGCAGTAGGGACAGGGTCACTGAAGCTTTCTTT
CDR3 protein: CASSRDRVTEAFF
V gene: TRBV12-3/TRBV12-4
J gene: TRBJ1-1
D gene: TRBD1
clone size: few

CDR3 DNA: TGCGCCAGCAGCTTGTCCAGGGGCAATTCACCCCTCCACTTT
CDR3 protein: CASSLSRGNSPLHF
V gene: TRBV5-1
J gene: TRBJ1-6
D gene: .
clone size: many

CDR3 DNA: TGTGCCAGCAGTGAGGGCCCCGCGAACACCGGGGAGCTGTTTTTT
CDR3 protein: CASSEGPANTGELFF
V gene: TRBV2
J gene: TRBJ2-2
D gene: .
clone size: .

CDR3 DNA: TGTGCCAGCAGCAGAAACAGGGGTTCCTATGGCTACACCTTC
CDR3 protein: CASSRNRGSYGYTF
V gene: TRBV7-8
J gene: TRBJ1-2
D gene: TRBD1
clone size: few

CDR3 DNA: TGTGCCAGCAGTTCAACTACAGGCTGGAATCAGCCCCAGCATTTT
CDR3 protein: CASSSTTGWNQPQHF
V gene: TRBV12-3/TRBV12-4
J gene: TRBJ1-5
D gene: .
clone size: few

CDR3 DNA: TGTGCCAGCTACACGGGATCCGGGACAGGTGGAGATGGCTACACCTTC
CDR3 protein: CASYTGSGTGGDGYTF
V gene: TRBV6-5
J gene: TRBJ1-2
D gene: TRBD1
clone size: few

CDR3 DNA: TGTGCCAGCAGCCCCTTCTCTAGCTCCTACAATGAGCAGTTCTTC
CDR3 protein: CASSPFSSSYNEQFF
V gene: TRBV6-5
J gene: TRBJ2-1
D gene: .
clone size: .

CDR3 DNA: TGCAGTGCTAGATATAGACTAGCGGGGGGCTTTTACGAGCAGTACTTC
CDR3 protein: CSARYRLAGGFYEQYF
V gene: TRBV20-1
J gene: TRBJ2-7
D gene: TRBD2
clone size: .

CDR3 DNA: TGTGCCAGCAGCCCTCGACAGAGGGGGTTCTCCTACGAGCAGTACTTC
CDR3 protein: CASSPRQRGFSYEQYF
V gene: TRBV11-2
J gene: TRBJ2-7
D gene: .
clone size: few

CDR3 DNA: TGTGCCAGCAGCCCCGGGACTTTAGGGGCTTTCTTT
CDR3 protein: CASSPGTLGAFF
V gene: TRBV12-3/TRBV12-4
J gene: TRBJ1-1
D gene: .
clone size: few

CDR3 DNA: TGCAGTGCTATCCCCGAGCGGGGGGGGATCCAAGAGACCCAGTACTTC
CDR3 protein: CSAIPERGGIQETQYF
V gene: TRBV20-1
J gene: TRBJ2-5
D gene: TRBD2
clone size: .

CDR3 DNA: TGTGCCACCAGCCCCTCCAGACCCGGCATGGCTTTCTTT
CDR3 protein: CATSPSRPGMAFF
V gene: TRBV15
J gene: TRBJ1-1
D gene: .
clone size: .

CDR3 DNA: TGCAGTGCCGCTACTACAGTGGACTTC
CDR3 protein: CSAATTVDF
V gene: TRBV20-1
J gene: TRBJ2-1
D gene: .
clone size: few

CDR3 DNA: TGTGCCAGCAGCTTAGCAGAGACATCCTACGAGCAGTACTTC
CDR3 protein: CASSLAETSYEQYF
V gene: TRBV13
J gene: TRBJ2-7
D gene: .
clone size: .

CDR3 DNA: TGTGCCAGAACCTCCCGTGGTTTGGGGCTCTGCAATGAGCAGTTCTTC
CDR3 protein: CARTSRGLGLCNEQFF
V gene: TRBV12-3/TRBV12-4
J gene: TRBJ2-1
D gene: .
clone size: few

CDR3 DNA: TGTGCCAGCAGCCCCCAGCGGGGGCGCGGACAAGAGACCCAGTACTTC
CDR3 protein: CASSPQRGRGQETQYF
V gene: TRBV7-9
J gene: TRBJ2-5
D gene: TRBD2
clone size: few

CDR3 DNA: TGTGCCACCAGTGATTCGAGACAGCTACAGGAGCAGTTCTTC
CDR3 protein: CATSDSRQLQEQFF
V gene: TRBV24-1
J gene: TRBJ2-1
D gene: .
clone size: few

CDR3 DNA: TGTGCCAGCAACCACGCAGGGGGAAACACCATATATTTT
CDR3 protein: CASNHAGGNTIYF
V gene: TRBV12-3/TRBV12-4
J gene: TRBJ1-3
D gene: .
clone size: few

CDR3 DNA: TGCAGCGTTGACTTGGGGTTGGGAAACACCATATATTTT
CDR3 protein: CSVDLGLGNTIYF
V gene: TRBV29-1
J gene: TRBJ1-3
D gene: .
clone size: .

CDR3 DNA: TGTGCCAGTATTCGAGGGGGGGGTGGCTACACCTTC
CDR3 protein: CASIRGGGGYTF
V gene: TRBV12-3/TRBV12-4
J gene: TRBJ1-2
D gene: .
clone size: .

CDR3 DNA: TGCAGTGCTAGAGATCCCTCGACAGCGAAGGAAATCTACGAGCAGTACTTC
CDR3 protein: CSARDPSTAKEIYEQYF
V gene: TRBV20-1
J gene: TRBJ2-7
D gene: .
clone size: .

CDR3 DNA: TGTGCCAGCAGGGGACCGTTCCACTCCCATTTT
CDR3 protein: CASRGPFHSHF
V gene: TRBV12-3/TRBV12-4
J gene: TRBJ1-3
D gene: .
clone size: few

CDR3 DNA: TGTGCCAGCAGCCGATCAAGGGGAAGCACAGATACGCAGTATTTT
CDR3 protein: CASSRSRGSTDTQYF
V gene: TRBV5-5
J gene: TRBJ2-3
D gene: .
clone size: .

CDR3 DNA: TGTGCCAGCAGTTTGCAGGGGTTGGGTGGTGAGGAGACCCAGTACTTC
CDR3 protein: CASSLQGLGGEETQYF
V gene: TRBV6-6
J gene: TRBJ2-5
D gene: .
clone size: .

CDR3 DNA: TGCAGTGCAGGGGGGACCGACCTATCCGGCTACACCTTC
CDR3 protein: CSAGGTDLSGYTF
V gene: TRBV20-1
J gene: TRBJ1-2
D gene: .
clone size: .